Shown below are 10 T cell receptor beta chains from a single sample sequenced in a study of CD8 T cells in Susac syndrome. Reverse transcription of 0.5 to 1 ug RNA was performed with random hexamers. TCRdb used MiXCR to reprocess the immunoSEQ multiplex PCR reads, holding one entry per CDR3 protein. Of hundreds of thousands of distinct CDR3 sequences listed, approximately 85% are singletons. Specimen: CD8+ T cells from PBMCs. Receptor source: a human donor with multiple sclerosis.

This clonotype came up once. The V gene is TRBV2, the J gene TRBJ2-1; 7 bases map to TRBD2. CDR1 and CDR2 from the germline V gene are SNHLY and FYNNEI. CDR3 length equals 18 residues. The V segment lost 4 bases and the J segment 0 bases; nucleotides outside the gene matches: 12. As DNA, the CDR3 is TGTGCCAGCAGTGTCACTAGCGTCGACTTAAGCTCCTACAATGAGCAGTTCTTC. As protein: CASSVTSVDLSSYNEQFF.

The J gene is TRBJ2-1, the V gene TRBV27; D may correspond to TRBD1 or TRBD2 (5 bases each). Germline lookup yields CDR1 MNHEY and CDR2 SMNVEV (reference sequence). The length of the CDR3 is 13 residues. Trimming cost V 7 bases and J 12 bases, with 19 bases left between them. CDR3 sequence reads: CASTSGLALGQFF. The CDR3 DNA is TGTGCCAGCACCTCGGGGCTGGCCCTTGGGCAGTTCTTC.

As to this clonotype: Relative to the germline gene, one junction end is altered; a read error may explain this. The chain recombines TRBV4-1 with TRBJ2-7; 9 bases map to TRBD2. The CDR3 sequence is 14 residues long. From germline, CDR1 is MGHRA and CDR2 YSYEKL. The CDR3 loop reads CASSQDGLAGEQYF. The CDR3 bases are TGTGCCAGCAGCCAAGATGGGCTAGCGGGGGAGCAGTACTTC.

There are a few counts of this clonotype. The chain has TRBV2 and TRBJ2-7, with a tentative D call TRBD1 (6 bases). Germline V CDR1 and CDR2: SNHLY, FYNNEI. The CDR3 length is 12 residues. The germline V and J ends were trimmed by 3 bases and 6 bases, with 9 bases remaining between them. The DNA for the CDR3 is TGTGCCAGCAGTGAGGGGACATCCGAGCAGTACTTC. Amino acid sequence: CASSEGTSEQYF.

This CDR3 is CASSAGLAGAPGNEQFF. The CDR3 coding sequence is TGTGCCAGCAGTGCGGGACTAGCGGGAGCCCCGGGAAATGAGCAGTTCTTC. The chain links TRBV7-3 to TRBJ2-1, with 14 bases fitting TRBD2. The J segment lost 7 bases and the V segment lost 6 bases, leaving 11 bases of the junction unmatched. The CDR3 covers 17 residues. Germline-derived CDR1 and CDR2 are SGHTA and FQGTGA. Filled out from reference TRBV7-3 and TRBJ2-1, the complete variable domain reads GAGVSQTPSNKVTEKGKYVELRCDPISGHTALYWYRQSLGQGPEFLIYFQGTGAADDSGLPNDRFFAVRPEGSVSTLKIQRTERGDSAVYLCASSAGLAGAPGNEQFFGPGTRLTVL.

This rearrangement joins TRBV29-1 to TRBJ2-7; D not certain. Germline assignment: CDR1 SQVTM and CDR2 ANQGSEA. V dropped 3 bases and J dropped 2 bases, with 8 bases sitting between them. CDR3 length: 12 amino acids. The CDR3 loop reads CSVDLGAYEQYF. The CDR3 DNA reads TGCAGCGTTGACCTGGGCGCCTACGAGCAGTACTTC.

This clonotype showed up just a few times. The J gene is TRBJ2-7, the V gene TRBV19; D not certain. V gave up 5 bases and J gave up 3 bases, with 11 bases separating them. This CDR3 comprises 13 residues. Germline loops: CDR1 LNHDA, CDR2 SQIVND (reference sequence). CDR3: CASSFAGDYEQYF. The CDR3 bases are TGTGCCAGTAGTTTTGCTGGGGACTACGAGCAGTACTTC.

The V call is TRBV20-1, the J call TRBJ2-7; 9 bases align to TRBD2. Germline lookup yields CDR1 DFQATT and CDR2 SNEGSKA (reference sequence). J gave up 3 bases and V 6 bases, and 15 bases lay outside the gene matches. The CDR3 extends over 16 amino acids. The CDR3 spells CSARATSGPNDYEQYF. CDR3 in DNA: TGCAGTGCCCGAGCGACTAGCGGCCCTAACGACTACGAGCAGTACTTC.

The chain uses TRBV12-3 or TRBV12-4 and TRBJ2-5; D might be TRBD1 (6 bases). The CDR3 is 13 amino acids. Trimming shortened V by 7 bases and J by 5 bases, and 14 bases separated the two germline ends. CDR3 coding DNA: TGTGCCAGCATCCTAACAGGGAGTGAGACCCAGTACTTC. Translated, it gives CASILTGSETQYF.

DNA of the CDR3: TGTGCCAGCCAGGACTACACTGAAGCTTTCTTT. As protein: CASQDYTEAFF. The chain recombines TRBV6-1 with TRBJ1-1; D is unclear. Between the trimmed V and J ends, which lost 8 bases and 3 bases, there was a span of 7 bases. This CDR3 contains 11 residues. Germline lookup yields CDR1 MNHNS and CDR2 SASEGT.